These 2 T cell receptor beta chains were all obtained from the same sample, sequenced in a study of identical twins (dated by TCRdb to 2016 to 2017). Library preparation employed 5' RACE. For sequencing, an Illumina HiSeq 2000 was employed. TCRdb took the public reads, trimmed them with fastp at Q25, ran MiXCR for clone calling and kept in-frame beta chains. Here each entry gathers all rows of one CDR3 protein and keeps the most common genes and DNA. The sample contains 700,000 or so distinct CDR3 sequences, less than 25% of them found a single time. 4% to 5.5% of the sample comes from the top ten. These data also featured in a second study, about T cells expressing NK-cell markers.

The sample taken for sequencing was PBMCs. The receptors originated from a woman aged 18-35 years in good health.

V gene TRBV15 combines with J gene TRBJ2-1; D not certain. Germline values: CDR1 LNHNV, CDR2 YYDKDF (reference sequence). There are 15 residues in the CDR3. Between the trimmed V and J ends, which lost 1 base and 4 bases, there was a span of 11 bases. In DNA form, the CDR3 reads TGTGCCACCAGCAGAGGGGGTCAGCGTTACAATGAGCAGTTCTTC. Protein product: CATSRGGQRYNEQFF. The full variable domain, with the rest looked up from reference TRBV15 and TRBJ2-1, is DAMVIQNPRYQVTQFGKPVTLSCSQTLNHNVMYWYQQKSSQAPKLLFHYYDKDFNNEADTPDNFQSRRPNTSFCFLDIRSPGLGDTAMYLCATSRGGQRYNEQFFGPGTRLTVL.

The chain employs TRBV10-2 and TRBJ2-5; TRBD2 agrees at 9 bases. The length of the CDR3 is 15 residues. Losses at the gene ends were 8 bases for V and 4 bases for J; bases not matched to a gene: 11. Germline V gives CDR1 WSHSY, CDR2 SAAADI. The CDR3 here is CASSDPARGGETQYF. The DNA for the CDR3 is TGCGCCAGCTCCGACCCGGCGCGGGGGGGAGAGACCCAGTACTTC.